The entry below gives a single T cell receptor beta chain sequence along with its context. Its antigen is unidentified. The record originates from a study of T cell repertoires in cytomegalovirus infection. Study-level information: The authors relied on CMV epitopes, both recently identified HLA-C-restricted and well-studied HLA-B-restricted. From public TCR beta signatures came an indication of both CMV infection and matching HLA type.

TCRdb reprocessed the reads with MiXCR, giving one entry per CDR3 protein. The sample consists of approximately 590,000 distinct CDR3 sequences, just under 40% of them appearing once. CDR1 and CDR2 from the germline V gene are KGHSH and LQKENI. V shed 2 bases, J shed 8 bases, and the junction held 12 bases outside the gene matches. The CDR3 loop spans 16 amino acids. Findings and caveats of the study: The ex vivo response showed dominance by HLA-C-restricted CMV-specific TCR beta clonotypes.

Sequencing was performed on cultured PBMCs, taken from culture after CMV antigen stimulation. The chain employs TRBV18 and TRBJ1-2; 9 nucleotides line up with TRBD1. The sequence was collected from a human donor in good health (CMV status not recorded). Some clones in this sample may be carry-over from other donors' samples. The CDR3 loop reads CASSPKSVQGAIGYTF. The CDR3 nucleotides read TGTGCCAGCTCACCAAAGTCCGTACAGGGGGCGATCGGCTACACCTTC.